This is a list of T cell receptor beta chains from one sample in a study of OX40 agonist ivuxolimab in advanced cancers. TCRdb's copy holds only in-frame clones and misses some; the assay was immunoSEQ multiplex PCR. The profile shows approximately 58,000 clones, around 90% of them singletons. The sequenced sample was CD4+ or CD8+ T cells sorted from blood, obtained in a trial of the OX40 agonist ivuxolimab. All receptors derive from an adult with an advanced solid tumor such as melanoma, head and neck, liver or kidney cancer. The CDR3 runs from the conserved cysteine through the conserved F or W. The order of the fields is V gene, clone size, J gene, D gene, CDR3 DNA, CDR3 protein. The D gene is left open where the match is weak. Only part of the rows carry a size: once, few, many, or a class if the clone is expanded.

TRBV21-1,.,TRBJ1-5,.,TGTTTAATGGTGAAAGGGAAGATGATTAATCAGCCCCAGCATTTT,CLMVKGKMINQPQHF
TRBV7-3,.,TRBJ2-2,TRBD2,TGTGCCAGCAGCTCACCACAGACCAGACTAGCGGGAAGGGACACCGGGGAGCTGTTTTTT,CASSSPQTRLAGRDTGELFF
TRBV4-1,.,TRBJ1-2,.,TGCGCCAGCAGCCAAGAAGGGCAGGGGAGTTACTATGGCTACACCTTC,CASSQEGQGSYYGYTF
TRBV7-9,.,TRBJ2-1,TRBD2,TGTGCCAGCAGCTTTGGGACTAGCGATAATGAGCAGTTCTTC,CASSFGTSDNEQFF
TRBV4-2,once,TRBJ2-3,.,TGTGCCAGCAGCCAAGTAGAAATTAGCTGCACAGATACGCAGTATTTT,CASSQVEISCTDTQYF
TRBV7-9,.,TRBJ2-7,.,TGTGCCAGCAGCTTTGGGCGGGGTTACCACGAGCAGTACTTC,CASSFGRGYHEQYF
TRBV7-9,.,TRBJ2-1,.,TGTGCCAGCAGCTCCGCGGTTGGGGCTTCCTACAATGAGCAGTTCTTC,CASSSAVGASYNEQFF
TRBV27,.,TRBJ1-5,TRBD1,TGTGCCAGCAGTTCGGCCGACCCGGACAGGGGGCCTCAGCCCCAGCATTTT,CASSSADPDRGPQPQHF
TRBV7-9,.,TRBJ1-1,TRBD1,TGTGCCAGCGGCGGACAGGGGCCAAACACTGAAGCTTTCTTT,CASGGQGPNTEAFF
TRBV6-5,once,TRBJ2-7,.,TGTGCCAGCAGTTACTCGGGTTTCTACGAGCAGTACTTC,CASSYSGFYEQYF
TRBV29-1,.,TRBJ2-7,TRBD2,TGCAGCGCCCTAGCGGGTTCTTATTACGAGCAGTACTTC,CSALAGSYYEQYF
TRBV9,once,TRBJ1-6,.,TGTGCCAGCAGCGTAGCTGACTCCGGGGGGACGGCTAATTCACCCCTCCACTTT,CASSVADSGGTANSPLHF
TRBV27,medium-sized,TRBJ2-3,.,TGTGCCAGCAGTCTATCGGTGAGCACAGATACGCAGTATTTT,CASSLSVSTDTQYF
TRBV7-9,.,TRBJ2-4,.,TGTGCCAGCAGCTTACCCCAAAACATTCAGTACTTC,CASSLPQNIQYF
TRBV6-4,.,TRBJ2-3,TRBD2,TGTGCCAGCAGTGACTCCAGCGGGAGTGGGGCAGATACGCAGTATTTT,CASSDSSGSGADTQYF
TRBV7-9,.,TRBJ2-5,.,TGTGCCAGCAGCTTACGGAAAGGGCTACAAGAGACCCAGTACTTC,CASSLRKGLQETQYF
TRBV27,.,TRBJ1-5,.,TGTGCCAGCAGTTCTTATAGCAATCAGCCCCAGCATTTT,CASSSYSNQPQHF
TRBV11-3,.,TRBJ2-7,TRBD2,TGTGCCAGCAGCTTATCTCTAGCGGGACCCCTCCACGAGCAGTACTTC,CASSLSLAGPLHEQYF
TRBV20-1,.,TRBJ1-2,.,TGCAGTGCTAGTTTCCGCGATGGCTACACCTTC,CSASFRDGYTF
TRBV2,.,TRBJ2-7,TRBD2,TGTGCCAGCAGTGGCGGGAGTTCCTACGAGCAGTACTTC,CASSGGSSYEQYF
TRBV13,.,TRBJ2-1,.,TGTGCCAGCAGCAAAGTCGTGGGAAATGAGCAGTTCTTC,CASSKVVGNEQFF
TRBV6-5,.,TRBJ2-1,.,TGTGCCAGCAGTTACCGGGACTCCTACAATGAGCAGTTCTTC,CASSYRDSYNEQFF
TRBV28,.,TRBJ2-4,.,TGTGCCAGCAGTTTTGCAGGAAAATCGAACATTCAGTACTTC,CASSFAGKSNIQYF
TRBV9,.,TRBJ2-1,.,TGTGCCAGCAGCGTAGACCACCTCTATGAGCAGTTCTTC,CASSVDHLYEQFF
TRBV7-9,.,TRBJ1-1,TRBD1,TGTGCCAGCAGCCCTGGGACAGGGGTGAAAGCTTTCTTT,CASSPGTGVKAFF
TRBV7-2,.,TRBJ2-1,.,TGTGCCAGCAGCTTATACGGGACCTACAATGAGCAGTTCTTC,CASSLYGTYNEQFF
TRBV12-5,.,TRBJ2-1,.,TGTGCTAGTGGTCCCGGGGGGCACCAACCCTACAATGAGCAGTTCTTC,CASGPGGHQPYNEQFF
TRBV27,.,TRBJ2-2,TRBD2,TGTGCCAGCAAACGGGAGGGTACCGGGGAGCTGTTTTTT,CASKREGTGELFF